A single sample is the source of the 8 T cell receptor beta chains below, sequenced in a study of Ad26.COV2.S vaccination and SARS-CoV-2 variants. Clones were sequenced by immunoSEQ multiplex PCR, and TCRdb holds only the in-frame ones, with some missing. The data contain about 400,000 clones, approximately 89% of them singletons. Treatment meaning: around 19 received Ad26.COV2.S at low or high dose, single or two shots; 5 received placebo; per-sample allocation not given. Sampling took place 63 days after the first vaccine or placebo injection. The sample consisted of peripheral blood, taken in a trial of Ad26.COV2.S vaccine versus placebo. These receptors originate from a person aged 18-60 years who received the Ad26.COV2.S COVID-19 vaccine or a placebo.

This clone has just one count. V usage is TRBV6-5 and J usage is TRBJ1-5, with unresolved D. Germline assignment: CDR1 MNHEY and CDR2 SVGAGI. V lost 7 bases and J 2 bases, leaving 15 bases between the germline ends. The CDR3 length is 15 residues. The CDR3 DNA reads TGTGCCAGCAAAATCCCGTCTGGCGGCAATCAGCCCCAGCATTTT. Its translation: CASKIPSGGNQPQHF.

This clone was counted a few times. The gene calls are TRBV6-2 or TRBV6-3 and TRBJ2-2, with D possibly being TRBD2 (6 bases). The CDR3 spans 16 residues. Trimming took 0 bases from V and 4 from J, leaving 12 bases between them. The V gene's germline CDR1 is MNHEY and CDR2 SVGEGT. The CDR3 nucleotides read TGTGCCAGCAGTTACTCACCGGGAGCGGGCACCGGGGAGCTGTTTTTT. Protein sequence: CASSYSPGAGTGELFF.

CDR3: CASSLSPLVHEQYF. CDR3 DNA sequence: TGTGCCAGCAGCTTATCCCCACTAGTGCACGAGCAGTACTTC. The J gene is TRBJ2-7, the V gene TRBV13, with a possible D match to TRBD2 (5 bases). The germline gives CDR1 PRHDT, CDR2 FYEKMQ (reference sequence). Trimming took 2 bases from V and 5 from J, leaving 13 bases between them. The CDR3 has 14 amino acids.

The rearrangement links TRBV6-6 to TRBJ1-2; 8 bases align to TRBD1. This CDR3 has 14 residues. The germline CDR1 and CDR2 sequences are MNHNY and SVGAGI (reference sequence). Germline trimming cut 0 bases from V and 8 bases from J; bases unmatched to any gene: 5. CDR3: CASSYSFGQGGYTF. CDR3 sequence (DNA): TGTGCCAGCAGTTACTCGTTTGGACAGGGCGGCTACACCTTC.

The sample holds one count of this clone. Distinct nucleotide sequences in the sample also encode this CDR3. This sequence joins TRBV6-5 and TRBJ1-4; no definite D call. The CDR3 has 15 residues. V was shortened by 0 bases and J by 1 base, with 6 bases between the two germline ends. The germline gives CDR1 MNHEY, CDR2 SVGAGI. CDR3 coding DNA: TGTGCCAGCAGTTACTCGGAGATAACTAATGAAAAACTGTTTTTT. Protein product: CASSYSEITNEKLFF.

The chain carries TRBV11-1 and TRBJ1-2; D gene ambiguous. The CDR3 covers 14 residues. The V and J ends lost 1 base and 3 bases respectively, with 9 bases between them. Germline V gene data show CDR1 as SGHAT and CDR2 as FQDESV (reference sequence). The CDR3 loop reads CASSLGPRDYGYTF. DNA for the CDR3: TGTGCCAGCAGCTTAGGTCCTAGGGACTATGGCTACACCTTC.

The chain carries TRBV28 and TRBJ2-4, with TRBD2 matching over 11 bases. CDR1 is MDHEN and CDR2 is SYDVKM in the germline V gene. CDR3 size: 18 residues. Trimming at V came to 2 bases and at J to 0 bases, leaving 6 bases not matched to a gene. The CDR3 DNA follows: TGTGCCAGCAGTTTAGGGCTAGCGGGAGGTGTAGCCAAAAACATTCAGTACTTC. Its translation: CASSLGLAGGVAKNIQYF.

In this sample, this clone turned up once. Other DNA sequences of this sample code for an identical CDR3. The J gene is TRBJ2-7, the V gene TRBV5-4, with D possibly TRBD1 on 8 matching bases. The germline V and J ends were trimmed by 3 bases and 1 base, with 11 bases remaining between them. There are 14 residues in the CDR3. Germline assignment: CDR1 SGHNT and CDR2 YYREEE (reference sequence). CDR3 sequence: CASSSQGGSYEQYF. CDR3 bases: TGTGCCAGCAGCTCACAGGGGGGGTCCTACGAGCAGTACTTC.